Included here is one T cell receptor beta chain sequence, with context. What it recognizes is unknown. The study ran its PCR with 60 Vbeta and 13 Jbeta primers. The data were produced by immunoSEQ multiplex PCR, yet TCRdb's version contains in-frame clones alone and is incomplete. Of more than 95,000 clones in the sample, 78% are singletons; the top ten hold approximately 1.7%. This specimen comes from a study of cytomegalovirus exposure and HLA in healthy donors. Study-level points and caveats: In a later analysis, TCR beta V- and J-gene trimming was associated with a missense DCLRE1C variant.

This sequence originates from a woman aged 40 to 50 in good health and CMV-seronegative. Specimen: PBMCs.

CDR3 region: CASSLRRTGRDGYTF. The CDR3 DNA sequence: TGTGCCAGCAGCTTACGTCGGACAGGGAGGGACGGCTACACCTTC. This chain joins TRBV7-3 and TRBJ1-2; 8 positions agree with TRBD1. The CDR3 sequence is 15 residues long. J gave up 8 bases and V 2 bases, and 10 bases lay outside the gene matches. Germline values: CDR1 SGHTA, CDR2 FQGTGA.